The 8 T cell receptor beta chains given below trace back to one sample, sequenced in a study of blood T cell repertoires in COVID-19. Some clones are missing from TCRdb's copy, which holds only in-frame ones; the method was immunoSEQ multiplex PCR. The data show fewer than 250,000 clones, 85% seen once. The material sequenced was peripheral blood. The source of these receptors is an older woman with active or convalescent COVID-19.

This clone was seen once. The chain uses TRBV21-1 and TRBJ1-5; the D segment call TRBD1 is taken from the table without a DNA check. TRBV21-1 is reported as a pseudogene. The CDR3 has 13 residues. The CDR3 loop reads CASSPDRGKPQHF. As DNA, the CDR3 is TGTGCCAGCAGCCCGGACAGGGGCAAGCCCCAGCATTTT.

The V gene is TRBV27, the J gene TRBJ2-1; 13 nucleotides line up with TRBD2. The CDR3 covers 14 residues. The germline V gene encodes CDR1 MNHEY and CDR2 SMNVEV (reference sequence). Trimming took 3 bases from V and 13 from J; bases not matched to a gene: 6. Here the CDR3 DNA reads TGTGCCAGCAGTTTGGACCAGGGACTAGCGGGACAGTTCTTC. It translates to CASSLDQGLAGQFF.

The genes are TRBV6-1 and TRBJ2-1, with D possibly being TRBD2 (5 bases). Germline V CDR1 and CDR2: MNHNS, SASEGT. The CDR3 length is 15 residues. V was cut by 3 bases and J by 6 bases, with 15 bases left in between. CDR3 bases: TGTGCCAGCAGTGAGTCTACAACGGGAAGCAATGAGCAGTTCTTC. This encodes CASSESTTGSNEQFF.

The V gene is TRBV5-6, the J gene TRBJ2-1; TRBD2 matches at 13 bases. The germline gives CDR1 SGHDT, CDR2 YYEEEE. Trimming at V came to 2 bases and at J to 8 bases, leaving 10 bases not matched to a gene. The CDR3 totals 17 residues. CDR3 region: CASSFRVGLAGDDEQFF. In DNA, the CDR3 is TGTGCCAGCAGCTTTAGGGTTGGACTAGCGGGAGACGATGAGCAGTTCTTC.

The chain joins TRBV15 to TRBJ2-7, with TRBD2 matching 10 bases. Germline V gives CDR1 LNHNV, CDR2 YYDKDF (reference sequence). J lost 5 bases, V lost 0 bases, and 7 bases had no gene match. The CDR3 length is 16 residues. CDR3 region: CATSRDDLAGAHEQYF. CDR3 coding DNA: TGTGCCACCAGCAGAGATGATCTAGCGGGAGCCCACGAGCAGTACTTC.

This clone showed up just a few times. CDR3 sequence reads: CASSSGGQPQHF. The CDR3 coding sequence is TGTGCCAGCAGTTCAGGGGGTCAGCCCCAGCATTTT. The V gene is TRBV28, the J gene TRBJ1-5; 7 nucleotides agree with TRBD1. The J segment lost 6 bases and the V segment lost 4 bases, leaving 0 bases of the junction unmatched. The CDR3 is 12 residues long. The germline V gene encodes CDR1 MDHEN and CDR2 SYDVKM. Full variable domain (outside the CDR3, taken from reference TRBV28 and TRBJ1-5): DVKVTQSSRYLVKRTGEKVFLECVQDMDHENMFWYRQDPGLGLRLIYFSYDVKMKEKGDIPEGYSVSREKKERFSLILESASTNQTSMYLCASSSGGQPQHFGDGTRLSIL.

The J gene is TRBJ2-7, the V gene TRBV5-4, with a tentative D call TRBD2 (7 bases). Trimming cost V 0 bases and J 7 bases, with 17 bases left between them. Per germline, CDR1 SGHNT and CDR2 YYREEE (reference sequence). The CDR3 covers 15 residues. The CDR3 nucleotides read TGTGCCAGCAGCTTGGTGAGGGGGAGGGCGTCGGAGCAGTACTTC. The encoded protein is CASSLVRGRASEQYF.

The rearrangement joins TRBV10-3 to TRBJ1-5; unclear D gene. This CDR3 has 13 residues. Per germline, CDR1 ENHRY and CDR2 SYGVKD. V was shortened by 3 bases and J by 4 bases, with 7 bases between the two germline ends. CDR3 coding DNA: TGTGCCATCAGTGAAGTGAGGAATCAGCCCCAGCATTTT. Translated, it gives CAISEVRNQPQHF.